The 30 T cell receptor beta chains below were found in one sample sequenced in a study of T cells in Graves' hyperthyroidism and ophthalmopathy. Amplified TCR beta CDR3 regions came from RNA transcripts. First-round RT-PCR of the TCR CDR3 relied on the HTBI primer set. TCRdb fed the multiplex PCR reads into MiXCR, producing one record per CDR3 protein. The table lists fewer than 750,000 distinct CDR3 sequences, around 46% of them singletons. Sequencing was carried out using peripheral blood or thyroid tissue (not recorded which). The receptors originated from a woman between 18 and 29 years old with Graves' hyperthyroidism.

In its sample, this clonotype was seen many times. The V call is TRBV7-2, the J call TRBJ1-4; D remains unclear. This CDR3 spans 14 amino acids. Germline V gene data show CDR1 as SGHTA and CDR2 as FQGNSA. The ends were cut back, 5 bases at V and 7 bases at J, with 14 bases in the middle. CDR3 sequence: CASSPFLEAEKLFF. CDR3 sequence (DNA): TGTGCCAGCAGCCCTTTTCTGGAGGCTGAAAAACTGTTTTTT.

The chain has TRBV7-9 and TRBJ2-5; D gene unclear. The J call is in doubt because the DNA end fits TRBJ2-1 better. The CDR3 is 14 residues long. Germline loops: CDR1 SEHNR, CDR2 FQNEAQ (reference sequence). CDR3 sequence (DNA): TGTGCCAGCAGCCCTAGGGCTCAATACAATGAGCAGTTCTTC. Translating it yields CASSPRAQYNEQFF.

This clonotype was seen at least ten times. The V call is TRBV12-3 or TRBV12-4, the J call TRBJ1-1; 9 positions match TRBD1. With 3 bases clipped from V and 4 bases from J, the junction kept 3 bases outside the gene matches. The CDR3 spans 14 residues. The CDR3 sequence: CASSLGQGSTEAFF. The DNA of the CDR3 is TGTGCCAGCAGTTTGGGACAGGGTTCCACTGAAGCTTTCTTT.

This clonotype has ten or more counts. The chain uses TRBV7-3 and TRBJ2-5, with D perhaps matching TRBD1 or TRBD2 (5 bases each). The CDR3 has 16 residues. Germline CDR1 SGHTA, CDR2 FQGTGA. Trimming pared 5 bases from V and 1 base from J, leaving 17 bases between. The chain's CDR3 is CASSPQGGWPQETQYF. As DNA, the CDR3 is TGTGCCAGCAGCCCGCAGGGCGGGTGGCCCCAAGAGACCCAGTACTTC.

This chain connects TRBV18 to TRBJ2-7; D is possibly TRBD2 (6 bases). This CDR3 is 13 amino acids long. Germline lookup yields CDR1 KGHSH and CDR2 LQKENI. Deletions cut 2 bases from V and 9 bases from J, with 14 bases between. This chain's CDR3 is CASSPAGMDTQYF. DNA for the CDR3: TGTGCCAGCTCACCAGCGGGAATGGATACGCAGTACTTC.

Ten or more counts support this clonotype. A much larger clone is a single base away; this may be a read error. The chain is built from TRBV3-1 and TRBJ1-1, with 10 bases matching TRBD1. Germline CDR1 and CDR2: LGHDT and YNNKEL (reference sequence). The CDR3 extends over 12 amino acids. The V and J ends lost 4 bases and 10 bases, in that order; junction bases with no gene match: 3. As DNA, the CDR3 is TGTGCCAGCAGCCTCCGGGACAGGGGAGCTTTCTTT. Protein: CASSLRDRGAFF.

This clonotype was seen many times. The rearrangement joins TRBV7-9 to TRBJ2-7, with 9 bases identical to TRBD2. The V segment lost 5 bases and the J segment 3 bases; nucleotides outside the gene matches: 8. CDR3 length equals 15 residues. The V gene's germline CDR1 is SEHNR and CDR2 FQNEAQ (reference sequence). CDR3 sequence: CASSPRSSGSYEQYF. The CDR3 nucleotides read TGTGCCAGCAGCCCCCGGAGTAGCGGGAGCTACGAGCAGTACTTC.

In its sample, this clonotype was seen a few times. The chain couples TRBV6-1 to TRBJ1-2; the D gene is possibly TRBD1 (5 bases). In germline, CDR1 is MNHNS, CDR2 SASEGT. Trimming left V 6 bases short and J 1 base short, with 9 bases between. The CDR3 spans 13 residues. CDR3 coding DNA: TGTGCCAGCAGCGGGGGGGGTAACTATGGCTACACCTTC. It is translated as CASSGGGNYGYTF.

V is TRBV29-1 and J is TRBJ1-5; 9 nucleotides line up with TRBD1. CDR1 SQVTM and CDR2 ANQGSEA come from the germline V gene. The CDR3 loop spans 13 amino acids. With 7 bases clipped from V and 5 bases from J, the junction kept 6 bases outside the gene matches. The CDR3, as DNA: TGCAGCGCTAGACAGGGGGGATATCAGCCCCAGCATTTT. Encoded protein: CSARQGGYQPQHF.

A note on this clonotype: At one boundary the junction diverges from the germline segment, which might be a read error. V is TRBV24-1 and J is TRBJ2-1, with TRBD1 identical over 9 bases. Germline V gene sequence: CDR1 KGHDR, CDR2 SFDVKD. CDR3 size: 17 residues. This chain's CDR3 is CATSDLGGTGLYNEQLF. The CDR3 bases are TGTGCCACCAGTGATTTAGGGGGGACAGGGTTGTACAATGAGCAGCTCTTC.

This clonotype was counted only a few times. The J gene is TRBJ2-7, the V gene TRBV11-2; either TRBD1 or TRBD2 may fit D (5 bases each). CDR1 and CDR2 (germline): SGHAT, FQNNGV. Trimming cost V 4 bases and J 5 bases, with 15 bases left between them. The CDR3 loop spans 14 amino acids. The DNA of the CDR3 is TGTGCCAGCAGCTCATGGGACGTAACGGACGAGCAGTACTTC. Protein sequence: CASSSWDVTDEQYF.

This clonotype was recorded at least ten times. V gene TRBV7-9 combines with J gene TRBJ1-3, with a weak D call TRBD1 (5 bases). The CDR3 loop spans 16 amino acids. V lost 5 bases and J 3 bases, leaving 17 bases between the germline ends. CDR1 and CDR2 (germline): SEHNR, FQNEAQ (reference sequence). DNA for the CDR3: TGTGCCAGCAGCCCTCCAAGGGGCGGGGGTGGAAACACCATATATTTT. Protein: CASSPPRGGGGNTIYF.

This clonotype appeared many times. The rearrangement uses TRBV20-1 and TRBJ1-5; D gene uncertain. The CDR3 has 17 residues. Trimming took 2 bases from V and 1 from J, leaving 18 bases between them. Germline CDR1 DFQATT, CDR2 SNEGSKA (reference sequence). The CDR3 nucleotides read TGCAGTGCTAGACAGGACCGGGCCCCAAGGAGCAATCAGCCCCAGCATTTT. Protein product: CSARQDRAPRSNQPQHF.

The count of this clonotype is one. This chain uses TRBV20-1 with TRBJ1-3; tentative D call: TRBD1 (5 bases). Germline V gene lookup returns CDR1 DFQATT and CDR2 SNEGSKA (reference sequence). The CDR3 extends over 15 amino acids. Between the trimmed V and J ends, which lost 0 bases and 4 bases, there was a span of 13 bases. The CDR3 region is CSARDRGGTGNTIYF. The CDR3 nucleotides are TGCAGTGCTAGAGATCGGGGGGGGACCGGAAACACCATATATTTT.

This clonotype was recorded at least ten times. This rearrangement joins TRBV4-2 to TRBJ1-1; tentatively, D is TRBD1 (5 bases). The CDR3 contains 14 residues. Germline-derived CDR1 and CDR2 are LGHNA and YNFKEQ. V gave up 4 bases and J gave up 6 bases, with 15 bases separating them. CDR3 DNA sequence: TGTGCCAGCAGCCGGGACTCTCAAAAGGCTGAAGCTTTCTTT. Its translation: CASSRDSQKAEAFF.

This clonotype was detected only a few times. The V call is TRBV29-1, the J call TRBJ1-2; D is ambiguous. The CDR3 has 13 amino acids. The V gene lost 7 bases and the J gene lost 2 bases, with 14 bases spanning the gap. The V gene's germline CDR1 is SQVTM and CDR2 ANQGSEA. CDR3 sequence (DNA): TGCAGCGGCGGGAAAGGTCAAAACTATGGCTACACCTTC. Translated, it gives CSGGKGQNYGYTF.

This clonotype was recorded many times. The rearrangement joins TRBV7-4 to TRBJ1-5; D may be TRBD1 (5 bases). CDR1 and CDR2 from the germline V gene are SGHVT and SQSDAQ. The CDR3 length is 15 residues. V was pared by 8 bases and J by 5 bases, with 19 bases between. CDR3 in DNA: TGTGCCAGCTACCTTCTGGGGGGAGCTGATCAGCCCCAGCATTTT. It specifies CASYLLGGADQPQHF.

The CDR3 region is CASSYWTSYEQYF. DNA for the CDR3: TGTGCCAGCAGTTACTGGACCTCCTACGAGCAGTACTTC. The chain has TRBV3-1 and TRBJ2-7; D not resolved. V was pared by 6 bases and J by 0 bases, with 9 bases between. Germline V gene sequence: CDR1 LGHDT, CDR2 YNNKEL (reference sequence). The CDR3 covers 13 residues.

The rearrangement uses TRBV11-1 and TRBJ2-5; the D gene is possibly TRBD2 (5 bases). The CDR3 has 16 residues. CDR1 is SGHAT, CDR2 FQDESV, per germline (reference sequence). Trimming removed 4 bases from V and 2 bases from J, with 17 bases in between. The DNA of the CDR3 is TGTGCCAGCAGCTCCCGGACTCGAAAGCTGCAAGAGACCCAGTACTTC. Translation: CASSSRTRKLQETQYF.

J is TRBJ2-7 and V is TRBV9, with 8 bases lining up with TRBD1. The CDR3 is 16 amino acids. Germline CDR1 is SGDLS and CDR2 is YYNGEE. Trimming removed 4 bases from V and 4 bases from J; junction bases left unmatched: 13. The CDR3 sequence is CASSLVPTGGDYEQYF. Here the CDR3 DNA reads TGTGCCAGCAGCTTGGTACCCACAGGGGGAGATTACGAGCAGTACTTC.

The rearrangement joins TRBV7-2 to TRBJ1-1, with 10 bases lining up with TRBD1. The V and J ends lost 5 bases and 3 bases, in that order; junction bases with no gene match: 6. The CDR3 runs to 15 residues. From germline, CDR1 is SGHTA and CDR2 FQGNSA. Here the CDR3 reads CASSEPGQGYTEAFF. DNA of the CDR3: TGTGCCAGCAGCGAGCCGGGACAGGGGTACACTGAAGCTTTCTTT.

CDR3 amino acids: CASSLSGLATDTQYF. The CDR3 nucleotides are TGTGCCAGCAGCTTATCGGGACTAGCGACAGATACGCAGTATTTT. The rearrangement uses TRBV6-4 and TRBJ2-3; 10 bases match TRBD2. The V gene end was trimmed by 6 bases and the J gene end by 3 bases; junction bases not matched to a gene: 6. In germline, CDR1 is MRHNA, CDR2 SNTAGT. CDR3 length equals 15 residues.

This chain connects TRBV29-1 to TRBJ2-7; D may be TRBD1 (6 bases). Between the trimmed V and J ends, which lost 8 bases and 0 bases, there was a span of 17 bases. CDR1 and CDR2 (germline): SQVTM, ANQGSEA. The CDR3 consists of 14 residues. The CDR3 nucleotides are TGCAGCAGTTCCCGACAGGCAAACTCCTACGAGCAGTACTTC. Protein: CSSSRQANSYEQYF.

The chain recombines TRBV20-1 with TRBJ2-3, with D unresolved. Trimming shortened V by 3 bases and J by 3 bases, and 10 bases separated the two germline ends. This CDR3 spans 13 amino acids. Per the germline V gene, CDR1 is DFQATT and CDR2 is SNEGSKA (reference sequence). Here the CDR3 DNA reads TGCAGTGCTAGGCCCGCTCCTACAGATACGCAGTATTTT. Amino acid sequence: CSARPAPTDTQYF.

The gene calls are TRBV20-1 and TRBJ2-7; TRBD1 aligns across 9 bases. Germline V lookup: CDR1 DFQATT, CDR2 SNEGSKA (reference sequence). With V trimmed by 5 bases and J by 2 bases, 4 bases remained unmatched. This CDR3 contains 13 residues. In DNA, the CDR3 is TGCAGTGCTGGGGGACAGGGACCCTACGAGCAGTACTTC. Protein product: CSAGGQGPYEQYF.

In regard to this clonotype: At one boundary the junction diverges from the germline segment, which might be a read error. V gene TRBV7-9 combines with J gene TRBJ2-3; D call uncertain. This CDR3 is 15 amino acids long. Germline values: CDR1 SEHNR, CDR2 FQNEAQ (reference sequence). CDR3: CTSSWGNIYTDTQYF. In DNA form, the CDR3 reads TGTACCAGCAGCTGGGGAAACATATACACAGATACGCAGTATTTT.

The CDR3 sequence: CASSKGREANTGELFF. The CDR3 DNA follows: TGTGCCAGTAGTAAGGGAAGGGAGGCGAACACCGGGGAGCTGTTTTTT. The rearrangement links TRBV19 to TRBJ2-2; perhaps TRBD2 as D (6 bases). CDR3 length equals 16 residues. Germline V gives CDR1 LNHDA, CDR2 SQIVND (reference sequence). Trimming took 4 bases from V and 0 from J, leaving 12 bases between them.

This clonotype was recorded a few times. This chain links TRBV7-2 with TRBJ2-3; D ambiguous. The germline V gene has CDR1 SGHTA and CDR2 FQGNSA. The CDR3 runs 13 residues. V was cut by 5 bases and J by 7 bases, with 13 bases left in between. CDR3 in amino acids: CASSPPLVNTQYF. The CDR3 DNA reads TGTGCCAGCAGCCCTCCGTTGGTTAATACGCAGTATTTT.

This clonotype was recorded many times. This chain uses TRBV11-1 with TRBJ1-1; D unclear. The germline CDR1 and CDR2 sequences are SGHAT and FQDESV (reference sequence). The CDR3 sequence is 14 residues long. Trimming stripped 5 bases from V and 7 bases from J, with 17 bases between. CDR3 sequence: CASSPGRWIGEAFF. CDR3 sequence (DNA): TGTGCCAGCAGCCCCGGCAGGTGGATTGGTGAAGCTTTCTTT.

The CDR3 spells CASSLGRQGGTEAFF. The CDR3 DNA reads TGTGCCAGCAGCTTGGGCCGGCAGGGGGGCACTGAAGCTTTCTTT. The chain combines TRBV5-6 with TRBJ1-1; 7 positions match TRBD1. The junction had 6 bases not matched to a gene; V was cut back by 0 bases and J by 4 bases. This CDR3 is 15 amino acids long. CDR1 and CDR2 (germline): SGHDT, YYEEEE.